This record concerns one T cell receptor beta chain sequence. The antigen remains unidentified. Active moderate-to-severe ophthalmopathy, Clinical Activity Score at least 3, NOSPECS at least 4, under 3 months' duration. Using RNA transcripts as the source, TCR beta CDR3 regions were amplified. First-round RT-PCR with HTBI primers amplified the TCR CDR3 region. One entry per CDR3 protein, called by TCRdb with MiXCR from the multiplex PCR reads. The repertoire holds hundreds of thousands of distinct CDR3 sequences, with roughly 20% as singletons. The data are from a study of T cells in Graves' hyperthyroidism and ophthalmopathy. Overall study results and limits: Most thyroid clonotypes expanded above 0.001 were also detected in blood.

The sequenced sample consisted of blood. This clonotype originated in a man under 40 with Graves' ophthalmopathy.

CDR3 nucleotide sequence: TGCGCCAGCGTCGAACTAGCGGGAGGGCCGGGTGAGCAGTACTTC. It specifies CASVELAGGPGEQYF. J is TRBJ2-7 and V is TRBV5-1, with 13 nucleotides matching TRBD2. CDR3 size: 15 residues. J was trimmed by 7 bases and V by 7 bases; bases with no gene match: 11. Germline-derived CDR1 and CDR2 are SGHRS and YFSETQ.